This TCR beta chain derives from a study of T cell responses to AZD1222 COVID-19 vaccine. Points from the study as a whole: Only a handful of AZD1222 recipients, roughly six in all, had baseline seropositivity. Most donors were white British, females outnumbered males, and clonal diversity was possibly underestimated. Recipients of two AZD1222 doses showed rising Spike-specific TCR breadth and depth.

Assay used: immunoSEQ multiplex PCR; TCRdb lists only in-frame clones, some missing. The sample has roughly 120,000 clones, roughly 85% seen once. The CDR3 has 13 amino acids. Germline assignment: CDR1 MDHEN and CDR2 SYDVKM. V lost 4 bases to trimming and J lost 0 bases, with 6 bases between them. Concerning this clone itself: Its matching antigen is unknown.

The TCR originated in an adult in good health. The input for sequencing was peripheral blood, taken on day 0 of MenACWY control vaccination. This chain links TRBV28 with TRBJ1-2; D possibly corresponds to TRBD1 (5 bases). The CDR3 here is CASSSGANYGYTF. CDR3 DNA: TGTGCCAGCAGTTCGGGGGCTAACTATGGCTACACCTTC.